These 26 T cell receptor beta chains share one sample of origin, sequenced in a study of shared clonotypes between healthy human individuals. The protocol was immunoSEQ multiplex PCR, while the TCRdb copy is restricted to in-frame clones and leaves out a portion. This table has some 1,400,000 clones, approximately 96% appearing once. The sequenced sample was naive CD4+ T cells sorted from blood. Subset meaning: CD45RA+ positively selected. The receptors were gathered from a man aged 25-40 years in good health.

Turning to this clone: Other nucleotide sequences from this sample produce the same CDR3. This chain connects TRBV28 to TRBJ2-2, with D hard to call. The germline gives CDR1 MDHEN, CDR2 SYDVKM. This CDR3 spans 14 amino acids. Trimming removed 2 bases from V and 1 base from J, with 5 bases in between. The CDR3 DNA reads as TGTGCCAGCAGTTTACCAGGGAACACCGGGGAGCTGTTTTTT. Translated, it gives CASSLPGNTGELFF. Variable domain in full (rest from reference TRBV28 and TRBJ2-2): DVKVTQSSRYLVKRTGEKVFLECVQDMDHENMFWYRQDPGLGLRLIYFSYDVKMKEKGDIPEGYSVSREKKERFSLILESASTNQTSMYLCASSLPGNTGELFFGEGSRLTVL.

The chain joins TRBV27 to TRBJ1-4; D unresolved. Germline V gives CDR1 MNHEY, CDR2 SMNVEV (reference sequence). The ends were cut back, 5 bases at V and 6 bases at J, with 10 bases in the middle. There are 13 residues in the CDR3. Here the CDR3 DNA reads TGTGCCAGCAGTCCTTGGACTGATGAAAAACTGTTTTTT. Translating gives CASSPWTDEKLFF.

The chain has TRBV18 and TRBJ2-1, with TRBD2 identical over 8 bases. The V gene's germline CDR1 is KGHSH and CDR2 LQKENI. The CDR3 runs to 16 residues. J lost 3 bases, V lost 6 bases, and 10 bases had no gene match. CDR3 coding DNA: TGTGCCAGCTCTCCAGGCGGGGGGCGGGGCTACAATGAGCAGTTCTTC. Its translation: CASSPGGGRGYNEQFF.

The rearrangement joins TRBV11-2 to TRBJ2-1; 12 bases are shared with TRBD2. Germline CDR1 and CDR2: SGHAT and FQNNGV. The CDR3 is made up of 15 amino acids. V was pared by 5 bases and J by 8 bases, with 7 bases of the junction left unmatched. The CDR3 DNA sequence: TGTGCCAGCAGCCGACTAGCGGGAGATATGCATGAGCAGTTCTTC. It codes for CASSRLAGDMHEQFF. Complete variable domain (other parts from reference TRBV11-2 and TRBJ2-1): EAGVAQSPRYKIIEKRQSVAFWCNPISGHATLYWYQQILGQGPKLLIQFQNNGVVDDSQLPKDRFSAERLKGVDSTLKIQPAKLEDSAVYLCASSRLAGDMHEQFFGPGTRLTVL.

The rearrangement joins TRBV10-3 to TRBJ2-3; 8 bases fit TRBD1. This CDR3 is 14 amino acids long. Germline assignment: CDR1 ENHRY and CDR2 SYGVKD. Trimming at V came to 6 bases and at J to 3 bases, leaving 5 bases not matched to a gene. This CDR3 is CAIRDRGLTDTQYF. CDR3 DNA: TGTGCCATCAGAGACAGGGGCCTGACAGATACGCAGTATTTT.

The J gene is TRBJ1-1, the V gene TRBV5-1; D unresolved. The CDR3 covers 15 residues. Germline-derived CDR1 and CDR2 are SGHRS and YFSETQ. Trimming shortened V by 5 bases and J by 8 bases, and 22 bases separated the two germline ends. CDR3 coding DNA: TGCGCCAGCAGTCCTTACATGGACGTGGTGCAGGAAGCTTTCTTT. Translated: CASSPYMDVVQEAFF. Supplemented by reference TRBV5-1 and TRBJ1-1, the full variable domain reads KAGVTQTPRYLIKTRGQQVTLSCSPISGHRSVSWYQQTPGQGLQFLFEYFSETQRNKGNFPGRFSGRQFSNSRSEMNVSTLELGDSALYLCASSPYMDVVQEAFFGQGTRLTVV.

The rearrangement links TRBV19 to TRBJ2-3, with D hard to call. The germline gives CDR1 LNHDA, CDR2 SQIVND (reference sequence). Trimming removed 4 bases from V and 6 bases from J, with 17 bases in between. The CDR3 is made up of 15 amino acids. The CDR3 sequence is CASSTPGPEADTQYF. The CDR3 DNA follows: TGTGCCAGTAGTACCCCGGGCCCAGAGGCGGATACGCAGTATTTT.

This sequence joins TRBV27 and TRBJ2-5; 11 bases match TRBD2. From germline, CDR1 is MNHEY and CDR2 SMNVEV (reference sequence). V was pared by 0 bases and J by 5 bases, with 11 bases of the junction left unmatched. The CDR3 covers 18 residues. The DNA of the CDR3 is TGTGCCAGCAGTTTATCTTTAGCGGGAGGGCTATTTCTTGAGACCCAGTACTTC. Translated, it gives CASSLSLAGGLFLETQYF.

V usage is TRBV4-3 and J usage is TRBJ1-4, with unresolved D. Trimming took off 3 bases at V and 1 base at J, with 15 bases between the two ends. The CDR3 runs 17 residues. Germline V gives CDR1 LGHNA, CDR2 YSLEER. For the CDR3, the DNA is TGCGCCAGCAGCCATCGATTGAGGGATGAAACTAATGAAAAACTGTTTTTT. Its translation: CASSHRLRDETNEKLFF.

This clone was counted once. The chain recombines TRBV30 with TRBJ2-7; TRBD2 might be the D (5 bases). Germline values: CDR1 GTSNPN, CDR2 SVGIG (reference sequence). The CDR3 sequence is 14 residues long. The V and J ends lost 3 bases and 1 base respectively, with 13 bases between them. CDR3 DNA sequence: TGTGCCTGGAGAGGGTCGGGAAGGTCCTACGAGCAGTACTTC. Translated, it gives CAWRGSGRSYEQYF.

This chain uses TRBV5-1 with TRBJ2-7; D call uncertain. With 0 bases removed from V and 5 bases from J, the gap between germline ends came to 6 bases. This CDR3 has 12 amino acids. Germline assignment: CDR1 SGHRS and CDR2 YFSETQ. The CDR3 DNA sequence: TGCGCCAGCAGCTTGGGTTGGAACGAGCAGTACTTC. Translated: CASSLGWNEQYF.

This chain links TRBV27 with TRBJ1-5, with D perhaps TRBD1 (5 bases). V was trimmed by 5 bases and J by 3 bases, leaving 14 bases between them. The CDR3 has 15 amino acids. Germline V gives CDR1 MNHEY, CDR2 SMNVEV (reference sequence). This CDR3 reads CASSPRRGPNQPQHF. The CDR3 DNA reads as TGTGCCAGCAGTCCGAGGCGGGGCCCCAATCAGCCCCAGCATTTT.

The chain combines TRBV27 with TRBJ2-5; D possibly corresponds to TRBD2 (5 bases). The CDR3 is made up of 17 amino acids. V was cut by 5 bases and J by 5 bases, with 24 bases left in between. Germline CDR1 is MNHEY and CDR2 is SMNVEV (reference sequence). CDR3 sequence reads: CASSRFTADRPLETQYF. Written as DNA, the CDR3 is TGTGCCAGCAGTCGGTTTACAGCGGACCGGCCTCTGGAGACCCAGTACTTC.

CDR3 nucleotide sequence: TGTGCCAGCAGCTTCAGAAAGCCGGGACTAGCATCCGGGGAGCTGTTTTTT. This codes for CASSFRKPGLASGELFF. This chain uses TRBV11-2 with TRBJ2-2; 9 nucleotides agree with TRBD2. Germline V CDR1 and CDR2: SGHAT, FQNNGV. The CDR3 extends over 17 amino acids. V gave up 3 bases and J gave up 6 bases; unmatched junction bases: 11. The entire variable domain, with the rest obtained from reference TRBV11-2 and TRBJ2-2, is as follows: EAGVAQSPRYKIIEKRQSVAFWCNPISGHATLYWYQQILGQGPKLLIQFQNNGVVDDSQLPKDRFSAERLKGVDSTLKIQPAKLEDSAVYLCASSFRKPGLASGELFFGEGSRLTVL.

The V gene is TRBV29-1, the J gene TRBJ2-1; 9 bases agree with TRBD2. The CDR3 is 14 amino acids. Trimming took 4 bases from V and 4 from J; bases not matched to a gene: 5. Germline V gene sequence: CDR1 SQVTM, CDR2 ANQGSEA. The CDR3 nucleotides are TGCAGCGTTGTTTCCCTAGCGGGATACAATGAGCAGTTCTTC. Its protein product is CSVVSLAGYNEQFF.

The genes are TRBV29-1 and TRBJ2-3; maybe TRBD1 (6 bases). Germline CDR1 SQVTM, CDR2 ANQGSEA. CDR3 length: 15 residues. V dropped 3 bases and J dropped 1 base, with 14 bases sitting between them. Written as DNA, the CDR3 is TGCAGCGTTGAGGCGGACAGCCGCGGCACAGATACGCAGTATTTT. Translated: CSVEADSRGTDTQYF.

The V call is TRBV7-3, the J call TRBJ2-3; D is unclear. Trimming cost V 3 bases and J 5 bases, with 15 bases left between them. CDR1 SGHTA and CDR2 FQGTGA come from the germline V gene. The CDR3 totals 15 residues. Written as DNA, the CDR3 is TGTGCCAGCAGCTTGGGGTGGATATTGGGAGATACGCAGTATTTT. Protein: CASSLGWILGDTQYF.

This clone was counted ten times or more. In nucleotides, the CDR3 is TGTGCCAGCAGCCCCCGCGGTTTAGCGGGAGATGTTAATGAGCAGTTCTTC. Translating gives CASSPRGLAGDVNEQFF. V and J are TRBV13 and TRBJ2-1; TRBD2 aligns across 9 bases. The ends lost 5 bases at V and 7 bases at J; junction bases unmatched: 15. The germline V gene has CDR1 PRHDT and CDR2 FYEKMQ (reference sequence). CDR3 size: 17 residues. Filled out from reference TRBV13 and TRBJ2-1, the complete variable domain reads AAGVIQSPRHLIKEKRETATLKCYPIPRHDTVYWYQQGPGQDPQFLISFYEKMQSDKGSIPDRFSAQQFSDYHSELNMSSLELGDSALYFCASSPRGLAGDVNEQFFGPGTRLTVL.

The chain has TRBV28 and TRBJ1-2; D gene uncertain. Germline CDR1 MDHEN, CDR2 SYDVKM. Trimming left V 2 bases short and J 8 bases short, with 12 bases between. This CDR3 is 13 amino acids long. CDR3 nucleotide sequence: TGTGCCAGCAGTTTAGGGCTCGTTGGGGGCTACACCTTC. Amino acid sequence: CASSLGLVGGYTF.

This chain connects TRBV29-1 to TRBJ2-3; a weak D match, TRBD2 (6 bases). V lost 7 bases, J lost 2 bases, and 16 bases lay in between. The CDR3 is made up of 14 amino acids. The germline V gene encodes CDR1 SQVTM and CDR2 ANQGSEA. The CDR3 region is CSAASGVPTDTQYF. The DNA of the CDR3 is TGCAGCGCAGCCTCGGGAGTCCCCACAGATACGCAGTATTTT.

In nucleotides, the CDR3 is TGCGCCAGCAGCCCCCCTCGGGGGGCCGGCGTGAACACTGAAGCTTTCTTT. This sequence encodes CASSPPRGAGVNTEAFF. The chain is built from TRBV5-1 and TRBJ1-1; tentatively, D is TRBD1 (6 bases). With 4 bases removed from V and 0 bases from J, the gap between germline ends came to 19 bases. Germline loops: CDR1 SGHRS, CDR2 YFSETQ. There are 17 residues in the CDR3.

The rearrangement joins TRBV7-6 to TRBJ2-7, with TRBD2 matching 12 bases. The germline V gene has CDR1 SGHVS and CDR2 FNYEAQ. The CDR3 has 19 residues. J lost 6 bases, V lost 0 bases, and 15 bases had no gene match. DNA for the CDR3: TGTGCCAGCAGCTTAGCCCAACTCGGTGGGACTAGCGGGTTCGTCGAGCAGTACTTC. The encoded protein is CASSLAQLGGTSGFVEQYF.

V is TRBV5-1 and J is TRBJ2-1; no firm D call. The CDR3 is 12 residues long. V was clipped by 2 bases and J by 9 bases, with 9 bases between them. CDR1 is SGHRS and CDR2 is YFSETQ in the germline V gene. The CDR3 is CASSFSTGEQFF. The CDR3 nucleotides are TGCGCCAGCAGCTTCAGTACGGGTGAGCAGTTCTTC.

This sequence joins TRBV9 and TRBJ2-2; D is unresolved. Trimming left V 0 bases short and J 6 bases short, with 9 bases between. The CDR3 totals 14 residues. CDR1 is SGDLS, CDR2 YYNGEE, per germline. This chain's CDR3 is CASSVDQLAGELFF. CDR3 nucleotide sequence: TGTGCCAGCAGCGTAGACCAGCTAGCCGGGGAGCTGTTTTTT.

The genes are TRBV7-9 and TRBJ2-2, with D perhaps TRBD1 (6 bases). The ends were cut back, 5 bases at V and 1 base at J, with 11 bases in the middle. The CDR3 runs to 15 residues. Germline lookup yields CDR1 SEHNR and CDR2 FQNEAQ (reference sequence). Here the CDR3 DNA reads TGTGCCAGCAGCATACAGGGATGGAACACCGGGGAGCTGTTTTTT. This encodes CASSIQGWNTGELFF.

CDR3 sequence reads: CASSFGLAGGPIQTDTQYF. The CDR3 coding sequence is TGCGCCAGCAGCTTTGGACTAGCGGGAGGGCCTATTCAAACAGATACGCAGTATTTT. The chain combines TRBV5-1 with TRBJ2-3; 15 bases map to TRBD2. Germline V gene lookup returns CDR1 SGHRS and CDR2 YFSETQ. V gave up 2 bases and J gave up 3 bases; unmatched junction bases: 10. This CDR3 region has 19 residues.